This T cell receptor (beta chain) came from a study of T cell responses to AZD1222 COVID-19 vaccine. Study-wide results and caveats: Receipt of two AZD1222 doses was followed by a rise in Spike-specific TCR breadth and depth.

Concerning this clone itself: Its antigen is currently unknown.

This CDR3 has 14 amino acids. V was pared by 5 bases and J by 7 bases, with 5 bases of the junction left unmatched. Per germline, CDR1 MNHEY and CDR2 SVGAGI. Sequenced by immunoSEQ multiplex PCR; TCRdb stores in-frame clones only, minus some. The table has fewer than 85,000 clones, 85% to 90% seen once. The input for sequencing was peripheral blood, taken 28 days after the second dose of the MenACWY control vaccine. The sequence was collected from an adult who received the MenACWY meningococcal vaccine as a control. The chain combines TRBV6-5 with TRBJ1-2; TRBD1 agrees at 12 bases. The CDR3 DNA follows: TGTGCCAGCAGTCGGGACAGGGGGCCGTCTGGCTACACCTTC. It is translated as CASSRDRGPSGYTF.